The 9 T cell receptor beta chains below all came from one sample that was sequenced in a study of beta chain features in type 1 diabetes. Notes on the study in general: Researchers report that Type 1 diabetes patients had moderately but significantly shorter TCRB CDR3s across all four CD4+ subsets.

All of the isolated RNA was reverse transcribed, so expressed TCRB transcripts were sequenced. Clones were read by immunoSEQ multiplex PCR, and TCRdb kept only the in-frame ones, dropping some. The data hold 600,000 to 700,000 clones, with under 15% observed a single time. These TCRs' antigens remain unknown. The sample taken for sequencing was naive CD4+ T cells from blood. These receptors were taken from a man younger than 35 with type 1 diabetes.

This clone has a handful of counts. The rearrangement links TRBV18 to TRBJ2-5; a possible D gene is TRBD1 (5 bases). Trimming left V 5 bases short and J 2 bases short, with 9 bases between. The CDR3 contains 13 residues. The germline V gene has CDR1 KGHSH and CDR2 LQKENI. Written as DNA, the CDR3 is TGTGCCAGCTCATCGGACACACAAGAGACCCAGTACTTC. It encodes CASSSDTQETQYF.

This chain links TRBV7-9 with TRBJ1-4, with TRBD1 as a possible D gene (6 bases). The CDR3 consists of 14 residues. In germline, CDR1 is SEHNR, CDR2 FQNEAQ (reference sequence). The V end was cut by 2 bases, the J end by 5 bases, with 9 bases between. The CDR3 bases are TGTGCCAGCAGCTTAACGGGGGCAAATGAAAAACTGTTTTTT. This sequence encodes CASSLTGANEKLFF.

CDR3 protein: CASSSLNPGDYNYGYTF. For the CDR3, the DNA is TGTGCCAGCAGCTCGCTAAATCCAGGGGACTATAACTATGGCTACACCTTC. The V gene is TRBV7-2, the J gene TRBJ1-2, with TRBD1 as a possible D gene (6 bases). V was trimmed by 4 bases and J by 1 base, leaving 19 bases between them. The germline V gene has CDR1 SGHTA and CDR2 FQGNSA. This CDR3 comprises 17 residues.

This clone was counted a few times. The rearrangement links TRBV6-5 to TRBJ1-6; weak D call: TRBD1 (5 bases). Trimming cost V 2 bases and J 8 bases, with 13 bases left between them. The germline V gene has CDR1 MNHEY and CDR2 SVGAGI. The CDR3 is 15 residues long. CDR3 amino acids: CASSYARGLHSPLHF. The CDR3 DNA reads as TGTGCCAGCAGTTACGCTAGGGGTTTGCATTCACCCCTCCACTTT.

This chain links TRBV30 with TRBJ2-2; 7 positions agree with TRBD2. Germline trimming cut 4 bases from V and 4 bases from J; bases unmatched to any gene: 9. Germline V gene data show CDR1 as GTSNPN and CDR2 as SVGIG (reference sequence). The CDR3 extends over 15 amino acids. The CDR3 region has the DNA TGTGCCTGGACTCGGGGACTAACGGGCACCGGGGAGCTGTTTTTT. It specifies CAWTRGLTGTGELFF. The variable domain in full, with the rest retrieved from reference TRBV30 and TRBJ2-2, is SQTIHQWPATLVQPVGSPLSLECTVEGTSNPNLYWYRQAAGRGLQLLFYSVGIGQISSEVPQNLSASRPQDRQFILSSKKLLLSDSGFYLCAWTRGLTGTGELFFGEGSRLTVL.

The genes are TRBV28 and TRBJ2-5, with 7 nucleotides matching TRBD2. The germline CDR1 and CDR2 sequences are MDHEN and SYDVKM. The CDR3 is made up of 15 amino acids. After removal of 2 bases from V and 5 bases from J, the junction contained 8 bases not matched to a gene. DNA of the CDR3: TGTGCCAGCAGTTTACCGACTGGAGCGGGGGAGACCCAGTACTTC. This gives the protein CASSLPTGAGETQYF.

This chain joins TRBV6-6 and TRBJ2-7; possibly TRBD1 or TRBD2 for D (6 bases each). V was pared by 7 bases and J by 3 bases, with 13 bases between. Germline V CDR1 and CDR2: MNHNY, SVGAGI (reference sequence). This CDR3 has 13 amino acids. Written as DNA, the CDR3 is TGTGCCAGCAAGGAGGGGGGCAGCTACGAGCAGTACTTC. This sequence encodes CASKEGGSYEQYF.

The table lists this clone with a few counts. At one of its ends the junction is not consistent with the germline gene, which may arise from a read error. The chain has TRBV4-1 and TRBJ2-7; a weak D match, TRBD2 (6 bases). CDR3 length: 12 residues. The germline gives CDR1 MGHRA, CDR2 YSYEKL. CDR3 sequence reads: CASSQDWRVLPF. In DNA form, the CDR3 reads TGCGCCAGCAGCCAGGACTGGAGGGTTCTCCCCTTC.

The J gene is TRBJ1-2, the V gene TRBV7-8; 8 bases map to TRBD1. This CDR3 region has 17 residues. The V gene end was trimmed by 1 base and the J gene end by 3 bases; junction bases not matched to a gene: 10. Per germline, CDR1 SGHVS and CDR2 FQNEAQ. The CDR3 DNA sequence: TGTGCCAGCAGCTTAGGTCTATTTGGACAGGGAGACTATGGCTACACCTTC. Residues: CASSLGLFGQGDYGYTF.